The 5 T cell receptor beta chains reported below all come from one sample, sequenced in a study of shared clonotypes between healthy human individuals. Here immunoSEQ multiplex PCR was the method, and the copy in TCRdb shows in-frame clones only, minus some. The sample carries approximately 2,000,000 clones, around 92% recorded once. Specimen: naive CD4+ T cells from PBMCs. Subset meaning: CD45RA+ positively selected. The receptor source for this set is a man aged 18 to 29 in good health. Some clones in this sample may be carry-over from other donors' samples.

This sequence joins TRBV4-1 and TRBJ2-3; D not certain. The germline V gene has CDR1 MGHRA and CDR2 YSYEKL. The CDR3 length is 15 residues. V shed 8 bases and J shed 0 bases, with 15 bases lying between them. The CDR3 DNA follows: TGCGCCAGCTCATCAGGTTATACTAGCACAGATACGCAGTATTTT. This translates into CASSSGYTSTDTQYF.

This clone was detected a few times. The same CDR3 arises from other DNA sequences in this sample as well. The chain uses TRBV2 and TRBJ2-2, with a possible D match to TRBD1 (5 bases). Trimming took off 6 bases at V and 5 bases at J, with 7 bases between the two ends. The CDR3 has 12 residues. Per germline, CDR1 SNHLY and CDR2 FYNNEI. The CDR3 region has the DNA TGTGCCAGCAGCAGGGAAACCGGGGAGCTGTTTTTT. This sequence encodes CASSRETGELFF.

Remarks on this clone: The sample contains more than one DNA sequence encoding this CDR3. V and J are TRBV6-6 and TRBJ2-7; TRBD1 aligns across 9 bases. Germline V gives CDR1 MNHNY, CDR2 SVGAGI (reference sequence). Losses at the gene ends were 6 bases for V and 4 bases for J; bases not matched to a gene: 4. The CDR3 loop spans 13 amino acids. CDR3 protein: CASSLGQGYEQYF. Here the CDR3 DNA reads TGTGCCAGCAGCTTGGGACAGGGTTACGAGCAGTACTTC.

The chain couples TRBV7-2 to TRBJ2-2; tentatively, D is TRBD2 (8 bases). The CDR3 extends over 17 amino acids. Trimming cost V 6 bases and J 6 bases, with 23 bases left between them. CDR1 is SGHTA and CDR2 is FQGNSA in the germline V gene. The CDR3 DNA follows: TGTGCCAGCAGTTCTCAGGGGGGACTAGGTCCCGCCGGGGAGCTGTTTTTT. Translated: CASSSQGGLGPAGELFF.

In the case of this clone: Other DNA sequences from this sample encode an identical CDR3 as well. The gene calls are TRBV7-6 and TRBJ1-1, with D uncertain. Germline CDR1 reads SGHVS; CDR2 reads FNYEAQ. Between the trimmed V and J ends, which lost 1 base and 1 base, there was a span of 7 bases. The CDR3 has 14 amino acids. The CDR3 sequence: CASSLEVANTEAFF. The CDR3 DNA reads as TGTGCCAGCAGCTTAGAAGTGGCGAACACTGAAGCTTTCTTT.